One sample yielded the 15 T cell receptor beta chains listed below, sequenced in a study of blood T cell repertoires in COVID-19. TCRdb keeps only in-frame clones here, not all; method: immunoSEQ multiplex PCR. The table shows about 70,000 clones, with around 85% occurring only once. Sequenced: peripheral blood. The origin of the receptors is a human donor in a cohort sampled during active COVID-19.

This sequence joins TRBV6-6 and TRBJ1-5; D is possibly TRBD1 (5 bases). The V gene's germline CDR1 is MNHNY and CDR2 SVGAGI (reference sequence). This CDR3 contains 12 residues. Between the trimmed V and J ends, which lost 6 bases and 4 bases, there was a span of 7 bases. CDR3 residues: CASRPGNQPQHF. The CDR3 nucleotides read TGTGCCAGCAGGCCAGGGAATCAGCCCCAGCATTTT.

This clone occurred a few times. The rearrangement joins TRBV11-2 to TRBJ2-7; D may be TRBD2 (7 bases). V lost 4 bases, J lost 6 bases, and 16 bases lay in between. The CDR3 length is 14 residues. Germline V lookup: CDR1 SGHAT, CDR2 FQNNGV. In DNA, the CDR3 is TGTGCCAGCAGCTCTAGGGGGGGCTCGAGCGAGCAGTACTTC. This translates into CASSSRGGSSEQYF.

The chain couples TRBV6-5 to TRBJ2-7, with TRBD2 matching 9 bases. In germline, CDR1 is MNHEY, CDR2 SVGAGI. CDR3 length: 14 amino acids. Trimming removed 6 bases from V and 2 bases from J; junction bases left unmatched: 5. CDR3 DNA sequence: TGTGCCAGCAGCCGGGGACTAGCTGCCTACGAGCAGTACTTC. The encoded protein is CASSRGLAAYEQYF.

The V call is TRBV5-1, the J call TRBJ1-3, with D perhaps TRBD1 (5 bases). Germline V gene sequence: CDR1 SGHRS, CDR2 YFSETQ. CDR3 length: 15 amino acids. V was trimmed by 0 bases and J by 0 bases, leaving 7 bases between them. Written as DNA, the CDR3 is TGCGCCAGCAGCTTGGCGGGACTCTCTGGAAACACCATATATTTT. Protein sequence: CASSLAGLSGNTIYF. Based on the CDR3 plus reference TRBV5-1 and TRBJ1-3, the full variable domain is KAGVTQTPRYLIKTRGQQVTLSCSPISGHRSVSWYQQTPGQGLQFLFEYFSETQRNKGNFPGRFSGRQFSNSRSEMNVSTLELGDSALYLCASSLAGLSGNTIYFGEGSWLTVV.

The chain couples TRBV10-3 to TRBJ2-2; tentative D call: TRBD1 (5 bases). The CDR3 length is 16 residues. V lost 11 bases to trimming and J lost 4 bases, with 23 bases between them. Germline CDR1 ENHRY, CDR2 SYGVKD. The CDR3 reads CAVGTEPGSGTGELFF. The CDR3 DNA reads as TGTGCCGTGGGAACCGAACCAGGGTCGGGCACCGGGGAGCTGTTTTTT.

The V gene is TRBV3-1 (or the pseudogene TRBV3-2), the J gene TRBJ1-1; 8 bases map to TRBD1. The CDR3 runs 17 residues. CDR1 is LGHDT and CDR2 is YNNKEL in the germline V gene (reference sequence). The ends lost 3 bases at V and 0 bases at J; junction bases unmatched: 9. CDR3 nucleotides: TGTGCCAGCAGCCAGCACGGGACAGGAGGGATGAACACTGAAGCTTTCTTT. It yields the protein CASSQHGTGGMNTEAFF.

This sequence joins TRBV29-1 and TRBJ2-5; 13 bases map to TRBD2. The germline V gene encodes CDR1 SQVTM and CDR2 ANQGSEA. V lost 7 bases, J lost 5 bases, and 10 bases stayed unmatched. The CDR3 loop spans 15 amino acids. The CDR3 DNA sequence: TGCAGCGCCCAAACTAGCGGGGGGGCCTTGGAGACCCAGTACTTC. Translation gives CSAQTSGGALETQYF.

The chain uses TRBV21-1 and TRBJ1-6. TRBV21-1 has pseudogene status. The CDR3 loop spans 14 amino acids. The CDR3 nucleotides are TGTGCCAGCATGGCGGGCGCCTATAATTCACCCCTCCACTTT. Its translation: CASMAGAYNSPLHF.

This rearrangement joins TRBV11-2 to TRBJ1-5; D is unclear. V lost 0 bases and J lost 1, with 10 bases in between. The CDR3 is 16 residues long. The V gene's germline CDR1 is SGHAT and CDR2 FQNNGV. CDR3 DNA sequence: TGTGCCAGCAGCTTAGATTCACGGAGAAGCAATCAGCCCCAGCATTTT. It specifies CASSLDSRRSNQPQHF.

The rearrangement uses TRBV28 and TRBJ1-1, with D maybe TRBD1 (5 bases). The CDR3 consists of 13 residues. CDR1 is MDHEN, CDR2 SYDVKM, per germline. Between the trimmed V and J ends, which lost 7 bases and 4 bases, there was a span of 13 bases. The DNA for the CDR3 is TGTGCCAGCACTTCAGGGCCGTCCACTGAAGCTTTCTTT. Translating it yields CASTSGPSTEAFF.

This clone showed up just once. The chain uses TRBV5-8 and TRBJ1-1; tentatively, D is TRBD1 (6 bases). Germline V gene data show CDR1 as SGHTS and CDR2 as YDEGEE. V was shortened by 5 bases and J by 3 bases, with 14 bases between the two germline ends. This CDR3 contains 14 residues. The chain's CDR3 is CASSPQGLDTEAFF. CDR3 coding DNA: TGTGCCAGCAGTCCACAGGGATTAGACACTGAAGCTTTCTTT.

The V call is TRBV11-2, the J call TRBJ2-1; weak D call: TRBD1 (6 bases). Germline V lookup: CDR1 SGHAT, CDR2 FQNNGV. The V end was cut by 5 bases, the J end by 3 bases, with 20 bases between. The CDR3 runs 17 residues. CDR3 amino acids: CASSPGIAGANYNEQFF. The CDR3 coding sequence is TGTGCCAGCAGCCCGGGGATTGCAGGGGCTAACTACAATGAGCAGTTCTTC.

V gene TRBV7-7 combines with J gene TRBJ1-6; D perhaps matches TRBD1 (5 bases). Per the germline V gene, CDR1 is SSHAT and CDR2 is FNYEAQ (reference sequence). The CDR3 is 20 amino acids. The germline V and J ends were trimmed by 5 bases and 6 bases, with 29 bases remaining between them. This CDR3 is CASSKYTGQIKQNPNSPLHF. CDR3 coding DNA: TGTGCCAGCAGCAAGTACACAGGTCAGATAAAACAGAACCCTAATTCACCCCTCCACTTT. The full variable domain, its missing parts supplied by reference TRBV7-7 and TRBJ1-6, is GAGVSQSPRYKVTKRGQDVTLRCDPISSHATLYWYQQALGQGPEFLTYFNYEAQPDKSGLPSDRFSAERPEGSISTLTIQRTEQRDSAMYRCASSKYTGQIKQNPNSPLHFGNGTRLTVT.

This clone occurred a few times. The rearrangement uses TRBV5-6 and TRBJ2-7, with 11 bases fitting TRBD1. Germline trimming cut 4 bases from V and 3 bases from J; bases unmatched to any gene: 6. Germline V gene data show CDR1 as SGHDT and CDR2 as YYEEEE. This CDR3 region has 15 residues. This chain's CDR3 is CASSRRGTGGYEQYF. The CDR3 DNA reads TGTGCCAGCAGCCGAAGGGGGACAGGGGGCTACGAGCAGTACTTC.

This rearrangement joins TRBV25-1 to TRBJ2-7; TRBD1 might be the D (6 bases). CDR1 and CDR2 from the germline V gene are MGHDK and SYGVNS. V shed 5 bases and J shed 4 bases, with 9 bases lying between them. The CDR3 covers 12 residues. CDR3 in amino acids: CASSFQGYEQYF. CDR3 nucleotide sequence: TGTGCCAGCAGTTTTCAGGGGTACGAGCAGTACTTC.